This T cell receptor beta chain was identified in a study of blood T cell repertoires in COVID-19. Looking at the study overall: From T cells, B-cell-depleted T cells, or PBMCs came the material, which was cDNA or gDNA.

V was shortened by 0 bases and J by 10 bases, with 10 bases between the two germline ends. This CDR3 has 13 residues. Germline V gene data show CDR1 as LGHDT and CDR2 as YNNKEL (reference sequence). Authors' methods: Reference gene primer amplification gave estimated nucleated cell counts. The protocol was immunoSEQ multiplex PCR, while the TCRdb copy is restricted to in-frame clones and leaves out a portion. V and J calls and clone size are those listed in that table; D and trimming were worked out from the DNA. The table lists some 300,000 clones, nearly 90% of them singletons. Seattle participants joined during active infection and were tracked over time.

The TCR comes from a woman in her 30s with COVID-19, enrolled during active disease. The sequencing sample was made of peripheral blood. The V and J genes are TRBV3-1 (or the pseudogene TRBV3-2) and TRBJ2-1; D might be TRBD1 (6 bases). CDR3 sequence: CASSQERDREQFF. CDR3 nucleotides: TGTGCCAGCAGCCAAGAACGAGACAGGGAGCAGTTCTTC.